A selection of T cell receptor beta chains follows, all from one sample in a study of blood T cell repertoires in COVID-19. Sequenced by immunoSEQ multiplex PCR; TCRdb stores in-frame clones only, minus some. The sample yields tens of thousands of clones, more than 70% seen once. The specimen was peripheral blood. The receptors originated from a man aged 60-69 years with acute or convalescent COVID-19. Each CDR3 is given with its conserved first and last residue. The order of the fields is V gene, clone size, CDR3 length, J gene, D gene, CDR3 DNA, CDR3 protein. D genes are given only for firm matches. Rows may omit the clone size; those that give it use once, few, many or a size class.

v_call: TRBV7-3; clone_size: once; cdr3_length: 15; j_call: TRBJ2-2; d_call: -; cdr3_nt: TGTGCCAGCAGCTTTGATCCTAGTACAGGCGGGGAGCTGTTTTTT; cdr3_aa: CASSFDPSTGGELFF
v_call: TRBV28; clone_size: -; cdr3_length: 12; j_call: TRBJ1-2; d_call: -; cdr3_nt: TGTGCCAGTGTCTCCGACACGAGTAGCTACACCTTC; cdr3_aa: CASVSDTSSYTF
v_call: TRBV5-5; clone_size: -; cdr3_length: 18; j_call: TRBJ2-3; d_call: TRBD2; cdr3_nt: TGTGCCAGCAGCTTGGAACTAGCGGGGGCCGGCCACACGAATACGCAGTATTTT; cdr3_aa: CASSLELAGAGHTNTQYF
v_call: TRBV5-5; clone_size: -; cdr3_length: 16; j_call: TRBJ2-1; d_call: TRBD2; cdr3_nt: TGTGCCAGCAGCTTTACTAGCGCGTTACAAACCAATGAGCAGTTCTTC; cdr3_aa: CASSFTSALQTNEQFF
v_call: TRBV5-1; clone_size: -; cdr3_length: 14; j_call: TRBJ2-5; d_call: TRBD2; cdr3_nt: TGCGCCAGCAGCTCACTAGCGGGGGCGGAGACCCAGTACTTC; cdr3_aa: CASSSLAGAETQYF
v_call: TRBV5-1; clone_size: -; cdr3_length: 15; j_call: TRBJ2-3; d_call: -; cdr3_nt: TGCGCCAGCAGCTTGGCCCCGGGGAGCACAGATACGCAGTATTTT; cdr3_aa: CASSLAPGSTDTQYF
v_call: TRBV5-6; clone_size: few; cdr3_length: 19; j_call: TRBJ2-2; d_call: TRBD1; cdr3_nt: TGTGCCAGCAGCTTGACCCAGACCTGGACAGGGGGGGACACCGGGGAGCTGTTTTTT; cdr3_aa: CASSLTQTWTGGDTGELFF
v_call: TRBV6-5; clone_size: -; cdr3_length: 15; j_call: TRBJ2-5; d_call: TRBD1; cdr3_nt: TGTGCCAGCAGTTTAACCGGGACAGGACAAGAGACCCAGTACTTC; cdr3_aa: CASSLTGTGQETQYF
v_call: TRBV9; clone_size: -; cdr3_length: 14; j_call: TRBJ2-1; d_call: TRBD1; cdr3_nt: TGTGCCAGCAGCGAACAGACAGGGCACAATGAGCAGTTCTTC; cdr3_aa: CASSEQTGHNEQFF
v_call: TRBV9; clone_size: once; cdr3_length: 17; j_call: TRBJ2-3; d_call: TRBD2; cdr3_nt: TGTGCCAGCAGCGTAGAACTAGCGGGGGGGAGCACAGATACGCAGTATTTT; cdr3_aa: CASSVELAGGSTDTQYF
v_call: TRBV20-1; clone_size: -; cdr3_length: 11; j_call: TRBJ1-1; d_call: -; cdr3_nt: TGCAGTGTGCAGGGTGACACTGAAGCTTTCTTT; cdr3_aa: CSVQGDTEAFF
v_call: TRBV5-1; clone_size: -; cdr3_length: 16; j_call: TRBJ2-3; d_call: TRBD2; cdr3_nt: TGCGCCAGCAGCTTGAATAGCGGGGCTTTTCCGGATACGCAGTATTTT; cdr3_aa: CASSLNSGAFPDTQYF
v_call: TRBV6-5; clone_size: -; cdr3_length: 15; j_call: TRBJ1-5; d_call: TRBD1; cdr3_nt: TGTGCCAGCAGCCTGACAGGGAATGGGGATCAGCCCCAGCATTTT; cdr3_aa: CASSLTGNGDQPQHF
v_call: TRBV9; clone_size: -; cdr3_length: 14; j_call: TRBJ2-6; d_call: -; cdr3_nt: TGTGCCAGCAGTGTATACTCTGGGGCCAACGTCCTGACTTTC; cdr3_aa: CASSVYSGANVLTF
v_call: TRBV5-1; clone_size: -; cdr3_length: 13; j_call: TRBJ2-3; d_call: TRBD1; cdr3_nt: TGCGCCAGCAGCTTGGCAGGGACAGGGGCGCAGTATTTT; cdr3_aa: CASSLAGTGAQYF
v_call: TRBV5-6; clone_size: -; cdr3_length: 15; j_call: TRBJ2-2; d_call: -; cdr3_nt: TGTGCCAGCAGCCGCGGGGGCGCGAACACCGGGGAGCTGTTTTTT; cdr3_aa: CASSRGGANTGELFF
v_call: TRBV7-9; clone_size: -; cdr3_length: 13; j_call: TRBJ2-1; d_call: -; cdr3_nt: TGTGCCAGCAGCCTTGACAGTTACAATGAGCAGTTCTTC; cdr3_aa: CASSLDSYNEQFF
v_call: TRBV28; clone_size: few; cdr3_length: 14; j_call: TRBJ1-5; d_call: TRBD1; cdr3_nt: TGTGCCAGCAGTTCAGGGGGAAGCAATCAGCCCCAGCATTTT; cdr3_aa: CASSSGGSNQPQHF
v_call: TRBV2; clone_size: few; cdr3_length: 14; j_call: TRBJ1-4; d_call: TRBD1; cdr3_nt: TGTGCCACCGGACAGGGGACAACTAATGAAAAACTGTTTTTT; cdr3_aa: CATGQGTTNEKLFF
v_call: TRBV30; clone_size: -; cdr3_length: 14; j_call: TRBJ1-5; d_call: TRBD1; cdr3_nt: TGTGCCTGGAACAGCCAGACAGGGGGTTGGATCCAGCATTTT; cdr3_aa: CAWNSQTGGWIQHF
v_call: TRBV10-3; clone_size: -; cdr3_length: 14; j_call: TRBJ1-2; d_call: TRBD1; cdr3_nt: TGTGCCATCAGGTTCGCGACAGGGCCCTATGGCTACACCTTC; cdr3_aa: CAIRFATGPYGYTF
v_call: TRBV28; clone_size: few; cdr3_length: 14; j_call: TRBJ2-4; d_call: -; cdr3_nt: TGTGCCAGCAGTTATACAGGGACCAAAAACATTCAGTACTTC; cdr3_aa: CASSYTGTKNIQYF
v_call: TRBV28; clone_size: -; cdr3_length: 16; j_call: TRBJ2-1; d_call: TRBD2; cdr3_nt: TGTGCCAGCAGTCCAAGAGGCCTAGCGGGGGTCAATGAGCAGTTCTTC; cdr3_aa: CASSPRGLAGVNEQFF
v_call: TRBV6-5; clone_size: -; cdr3_length: 11; j_call: TRBJ1-5; d_call: -; cdr3_nt: TGTGCCAGCAGCCTCACACAGCCCCAGCATTTT; cdr3_aa: CASSLTQPQHF
v_call: TRBV2; clone_size: -; cdr3_length: 15; j_call: TRBJ1-1; d_call: TRBD1; cdr3_nt: TGTGCCAGCAATCCGGGCAGGGGGCTAAACACTGAAGCTTTCTTT; cdr3_aa: CASNPGRGLNTEAFF
v_call: TRBV7-9; clone_size: -; cdr3_length: 11; j_call: TRBJ2-5; d_call: -; cdr3_nt: TGTGCCAGCAGCCAGGTCGAGACCCAGTACTTC; cdr3_aa: CASSQVETQYF
v_call: TRBV5-1; clone_size: -; cdr3_length: 17; j_call: TRBJ2-2; d_call: -; cdr3_nt: TGCGCCAGCAGCTTGGATCCGACGGGGATTCTCTCCGGGGAGCTGTTTTTT; cdr3_aa: CASSLDPTGILSGELFF
v_call: TRBV30; clone_size: -; cdr3_length: 12; j_call: TRBJ2-5; d_call: -; cdr3_nt: TGTGCCTGGGCGGCGGGGTCAGAGACCCAGTACTTC; cdr3_aa: CAWAAGSETQYF
v_call: TRBV14; clone_size: few; cdr3_length: 16; j_call: TRBJ2-1; d_call: TRBD2; cdr3_nt: TGTGCCAGCAGCCTTACAACTAGCGGGGGGGCAGATGAGCAGTTCTTC; cdr3_aa: CASSLTTSGGADEQFF
v_call: TRBV5-1; clone_size: -; cdr3_length: 15; j_call: TRBJ2-2; d_call: -; cdr3_nt: TGCGCCAGCAGCTTAGGGGACTTAAACACCGGGGAGCTGTTTTTT; cdr3_aa: CASSLGDLNTGELFF
v_call: TRBV30; clone_size: -; cdr3_length: 12; j_call: TRBJ1-1; d_call: -; cdr3_nt: TGTGCCTCCCTCAGGGCGAACACTGAAGCTTTCTTT; cdr3_aa: CASLRANTEAFF
v_call: TRBV7-6; clone_size: -; cdr3_length: 15; j_call: TRBJ1-4; d_call: TRBD1; cdr3_nt: TGTGCCAGCAGTAGTAGACAGGGGCAAAATGAAAAACTGTTTTTT; cdr3_aa: CASSSRQGQNEKLFF
v_call: TRBV7-9; clone_size: many; cdr3_length: 19; j_call: TRBJ2-2; d_call: TRBD2; cdr3_nt: TGTGCCAGCAGCTTAGCTACTCAGAGGGGACTAGGGCGCGGCGGGGAGCTGTTTTTT; cdr3_aa: CASSLATQRGLGRGGELFF
v_call: TRBV5-1; clone_size: -; cdr3_length: 13; j_call: TRBJ2-7; d_call: -; cdr3_nt: TGCGCCAGCAGCTTGGAGACTAGGTACGAGCAGTACTTC; cdr3_aa: CASSLETRYEQYF
v_call: TRBV29-1; clone_size: once; cdr3_length: 18; j_call: TRBJ2-3; d_call: TRBD2; cdr3_nt: TGCAGCGTGAATGGACTAGCGGGGGGGCGGGTTAGCACAGATACGCAGTATTTT; cdr3_aa: CSVNGLAGGRVSTDTQYF
v_call: TRBV7-3; clone_size: -; cdr3_length: 15; j_call: TRBJ2-7; d_call: TRBD2; cdr3_nt: TGTGCCAGCAGCTTAAGTAGCGGGGGAGGCTACGAGCAGTACTTC; cdr3_aa: CASSLSSGGGYEQYF
v_call: TRBV18; clone_size: -; cdr3_length: 15; j_call: TRBJ2-5; d_call: TRBD1; cdr3_nt: TGTGCCAGCTCACCGGGACAGGGAAGTAGGGAGACCCAGTACTTC; cdr3_aa: CASSPGQGSRETQYF
v_call: TRBV19; clone_size: -; cdr3_length: 14; j_call: TRBJ2-7; d_call: -; cdr3_nt: TGTGCCAGTAGTATGTACGGGGTATCATCCGAGCAGTACTTC; cdr3_aa: CASSMYGVSSEQYF
v_call: TRBV9; clone_size: once; cdr3_length: 16; j_call: TRBJ1-3; d_call: -; cdr3_nt: TGTGCCAGCAGCGTAGGTCCGGGAAACTCTGGAAACACCATATATTTT; cdr3_aa: CASSVGPGNSGNTIYF
v_call: TRBV3-1/TRBV3-2; clone_size: -; cdr3_length: 14; j_call: TRBJ1-2; d_call: -; cdr3_nt: TGTGCCAGCAGCCAAGGAGGGGGAACTTATGGCTACACCTTC; cdr3_aa: CASSQGGGTYGYTF
v_call: TRBV5-1; clone_size: once; cdr3_length: 15; j_call: TRBJ2-5; d_call: -; cdr3_nt: TGCGCCAGCAGACCCCATCGCGGGGTGGGAGAGACCCAGTACTTC; cdr3_aa: CASRPHRGVGETQYF
v_call: TRBV5-6; clone_size: -; cdr3_length: 16; j_call: TRBJ2-7; d_call: TRBD2; cdr3_nt: TGTGCCAGCAGCTTGGGGCTAGCGGGCGACCCCTACGAGCAGTACTTC; cdr3_aa: CASSLGLAGDPYEQYF
v_call: TRBV7-6; clone_size: -; cdr3_length: 15; j_call: TRBJ2-1; d_call: TRBD1; cdr3_nt: TGTGCCAGCAGCTACGGACAGGGTCTAGGCAATGAGCAGTTCTTC; cdr3_aa: CASSYGQGLGNEQFF
v_call: TRBV2; clone_size: -; cdr3_length: 13; j_call: TRBJ1-4; d_call: -; cdr3_nt: TGTGCCAGCAGTGTGGGGGCAGATGAAAAACTGTTTTTT; cdr3_aa: CASSVGADEKLFF
v_call: TRBV7-9; clone_size: -; cdr3_length: 14; j_call: TRBJ1-1; d_call: TRBD1; cdr3_nt: TGTGCCAGCAGACCGGGACAGGGGTTCACTGAAGCTTTCTTT; cdr3_aa: CASRPGQGFTEAFF
v_call: TRBV6-5; clone_size: few; cdr3_length: 13; j_call: TRBJ2-1; d_call: -; cdr3_nt: TGTGCCAGCGGAAGACAACAGAACAATGAGCAGTTCTTC; cdr3_aa: CASGRQQNNEQFF
v_call: TRBV28; clone_size: -; cdr3_length: 14; j_call: TRBJ1-5; d_call: TRBD1; cdr3_nt: TGTGCCAGCAGTCTTGGGACAGTTAATCAGCCCCAGCATTTT; cdr3_aa: CASSLGTVNQPQHF
v_call: TRBV6-2/TRBV6-3; clone_size: -; cdr3_length: 13; j_call: TRBJ2-1; d_call: -; cdr3_nt: TGTGCCAGCAGTTACTCGGATCGAGGGGAGCAGTTCTTC; cdr3_aa: CASSYSDRGEQFF
v_call: TRBV28; clone_size: -; cdr3_length: 15; j_call: TRBJ2-7; d_call: TRBD2; cdr3_nt: TGTGCCAGCAGCTCAACAGCGGGGGGGCGCGACGAGCAGTACTTC; cdr3_aa: CASSSTAGGRDEQYF
v_call: TRBV6-2/TRBV6-3; clone_size: few; cdr3_length: 16; j_call: TRBJ1-6; d_call: -; cdr3_nt: TGTGCCAGCAGTTACGCTACTGGGGCCGGACATCCACCCCTCCACTTT; cdr3_aa: CASSYATGAGHPPLHF
v_call: TRBV5-1; clone_size: -; cdr3_length: 14; j_call: TRBJ2-7; d_call: -; cdr3_nt: TGCGCCAGCAGCTTGGCCGGGCAGGGTGAGGAGCAGTACTTC; cdr3_aa: CASSLAGQGEEQYF
v_call: TRBV15; clone_size: -; cdr3_length: 17; j_call: TRBJ2-7; d_call: -; cdr3_nt: TGTGCCACCAGCAGAGATCTCCCCCGCAGGGGCTCCTACGAGCAGTACTTC; cdr3_aa: CATSRDLPRRGSYEQYF
v_call: TRBV6-5; clone_size: -; cdr3_length: 15; j_call: TRBJ2-1; d_call: TRBD1; cdr3_nt: TGTGCTAGCAGCCACCGGGACAGGGAGTACAATGAGCAGTTCTTC; cdr3_aa: CASSHRDREYNEQFF
v_call: TRBV3-1/TRBV3-2; clone_size: -; cdr3_length: 14; j_call: TRBJ1-2; d_call: -; cdr3_nt: TGTGCCAGCAGTCGGACAGACCCAAGCCTTGGCTACACCTTC; cdr3_aa: CASSRTDPSLGYTF
v_call: TRBV7-9; clone_size: -; cdr3_length: 13; j_call: TRBJ2-1; d_call: -; cdr3_nt: TGTGCCAGCAGCTCAACGGGAGTCAATGAGCAGTTCTTC; cdr3_aa: CASSSTGVNEQFF